The clone carrying this T cell receptor (beta chain) was observed a few times. The antigen is undetermined. This sample was included in a study of T cells after yellow fever vaccination. Production of TCR cDNA was by 5'RACE template switching, which also added a universal primer site and UMIs. TCRdb passed the 5' RACE reads through MiXCR, listing each CDR3 protein once. The table records around 250,000 distinct CDR3 sequences, about 7% of them present only once. Whole-study findings and limits: Booster sampling recovered most clones from primary vaccination (96% CD4, approximately 90% CD8). The study noted that FACS-sorted repertoires could contain abundant clonotypes contaminating from the bulk population. The secondary T-cell response peaked on day 5, not day 15, but was weaker.

Here the sequenced sample was CD4+ T cells sorted from PBMCs, taken 15 days after the yellow fever booster vaccination. This clonotype originated in a man aged 25 to 40 who received the YFV17D yellow fever vaccine.

CDR3 bases: TGCAGTGCTAGCAGGGCGGGTGAGCAGTACTTC. It specifies CSASRAGEQYF. The chain has TRBV20-1 and TRBJ2-7; tentatively, D is TRBD1 or TRBD2 (5 bases each). Trimming removed 3 bases from V and 7 bases from J, with 10 bases in between. This CDR3 region has 11 residues. Germline V gene lookup returns CDR1 DFQATT and CDR2 SNEGSKA (reference sequence).